Only a few counts were recorded for the clone carrying this T cell receptor beta chain. The read terminates 3 residues before the CDR3 end, so the remaining end is supplied by the germline J gene. The data originate from a study of T cell clonality in common variable immunodeficiency. Clones were sequenced by immunoSEQ multiplex PCR, and TCRdb holds only the in-frame ones, with some missing. This sample shows tens of thousands of clones and no singletons; around 2.1% rests with the ten largest. V gave up 0 bases and J gave up 7 bases, with 13 bases separating them. The germline gives CDR1 LNHDA, CDR2 SQIVND (reference sequence). The CDR3 length is 15 residues.

This receptor was identified in a person aged 18-69 years in good health. The rearrangement uses TRBV19 and TRBJ1-5; D remains ambiguous. Sequencing was carried out using peripheral blood mononuclear cells. The part of the CDR3 DNA that was read is TGTGCCAGTAGTATAGATAACCGGGTCGGACAGCCC. It yields the protein CASSIDNRVGQP. The CDR3, in full, reads CASSIDNRVGQPQHF.